These 25 T cell receptor beta chains share one sample of origin, sequenced in a study of blood T cell repertoires in COVID-19. Sequencing used immunoSEQ multiplex PCR; TCRdb keeps in-frame clones, though not all of them. This table holds about 79,000 clones, 85% to 90% found once. Sequenced: peripheral blood. These receptors originate from a man in his sixties or seventies with active or convalescent COVID-19.

V usage is TRBV9 and J usage is TRBJ2-3; 8 bases are a match to TRBD2. The CDR3 covers 15 residues. Germline V gene sequence: CDR1 SGDLS, CDR2 YYNGEE. The junction had 5 bases not matched to a gene; V was cut back by 0 bases and J by 5 bases. The CDR3 region is CASSVAGGIVDTQYF. CDR3 bases: TGTGCCAGCAGCGTAGCGGGAGGGATAGTAGATACGCAGTATTTT. Using reference TRBV9 and TRBJ2-3 for the parts outside the CDR3, the full variable domain is DSGVTQTPKHLITATGQRVTLRCSPRSGDLSVYWYQQSLDQGLQFLIQYYNGEERAKGNILERFSAQQFPDLHSELNLSSLELGDSALYFCASSVAGGIVDTQYFGPGTRLTVL.

The J gene is TRBJ2-1, the V gene TRBV30; the match to TRBD2 covers 11 bases. From germline, CDR1 is GTSNPN and CDR2 SVGIG (reference sequence). The ends lost 2 bases at V and 7 bases at J; junction bases unmatched: 4. The CDR3 extends over 14 amino acids. The CDR3 DNA reads as TGTGCCTGGAGTAGGGCTAGCGGGAGGAATGAGCAGTTCTTC. It yields the protein CAWSRASGRNEQFF.

The V call is TRBV28, the J call TRBJ1-2, with D possibly being TRBD1 (5 bases). Per the germline V gene, CDR1 is MDHEN and CDR2 is SYDVKM. This CDR3 is built from 12 residues. The V end was cut by 5 bases, the J end by 5 bases, with 9 bases between. CDR3 DNA: TGTGCCAGCAGTAACCGACAGTATGGCTACACCTTC. It translates to CASSNRQYGYTF.

The V call is TRBV14, the J call TRBJ1-1; TRBD1 aligns across 7 bases. The germline V gene encodes CDR1 SGHDN and CDR2 FVKESK. After removal of 7 bases from V and 0 bases from J, the junction contained 5 bases not matched to a gene. This CDR3 has 14 residues. DNA for the CDR3: TGTGCCAGCAAGAAAGACAGGGTGAACACTGAAGCTTTCTTT. Protein sequence: CASKKDRVNTEAFF.

This clone was counted a single time. For the CDR3, the DNA is TGTGCCAGCAGTCATCGACAGGGGAACATTCAGTACTTC. Amino acids: CASSHRQGNIQYF. The genes are TRBV6-5 and TRBJ2-4, with 8 bases that match TRBD1. Germline loops: CDR1 MNHEY, CDR2 SVGAGI. The CDR3 is made up of 13 amino acids. The trim removed 5 bases at V and 7 bases at J, leaving 4 bases unmatched.

The chain employs TRBV3-1 (or the pseudogene TRBV3-2) and TRBJ1-1; 9 bases are shared with TRBD1. J lost 12 bases, V lost 6 bases, and 5 bases had no gene match. Germline CDR1 is LGHDT and CDR2 is YNNKEL (reference sequence). The CDR3 covers 11 residues. CDR3 sequence reads: CASSLGQGSFF. CDR3 nucleotide sequence: TGTGCCAGCAGTCTTGGACAGGGGTCTTTCTTT.

This chain joins TRBV28 and TRBJ1-1; perhaps TRBD1 as D (6 bases). CDR3 size: 17 residues. V was trimmed by 4 bases and J by 4 bases, leaving 22 bases between them. Germline CDR1 reads MDHEN; CDR2 reads SYDVKM. The CDR3 protein is CASSWVGGRDLTTEAFF. CDR3 in DNA: TGTGCCAGCAGTTGGGTTGGGGGCCGGGATTTAACCACTGAAGCTTTCTTT.

The CDR3 sequence: CASSQDLSGGYTF. CDR3 in DNA: TGTGCCAGCAGCCAAGATTTAAGCGGGGGCTACACCTTC. The V call is TRBV4-2, the J call TRBJ1-2, with D uncertain. Trimming shortened V by 0 bases and J by 8 bases, and 10 bases separated the two germline ends. The CDR3 extends over 13 amino acids. Per germline, CDR1 LGHNA and CDR2 YNFKEQ.

This chain uses TRBV7-3 with TRBJ2-3, with D perhaps matching TRBD2 (6 bases). Germline CDR1 SGHTA, CDR2 FQGTGA. V was trimmed by 2 bases and J by 4 bases, leaving 10 bases between them. The CDR3 loop spans 14 amino acids. As DNA, the CDR3 is TGTGCCAGCAGCTTACGGGGGAGCGCAGATACGCAGTATTTT. It translates to CASSLRGSADTQYF.

The rearrangement uses TRBV18 and TRBJ2-3; D not resolved. The CDR3 totals 13 residues. With 5 bases removed from V and 2 bases from J, the gap between germline ends came to 8 bases. Germline lookup yields CDR1 KGHSH and CDR2 LQKENI. The CDR3 coding sequence is TGTGCCAGCTCAGAAGGAGCCACAGATACGCAGTATTTT. This codes for CASSEGATDTQYF.

The V gene is TRBV5-6, the J gene TRBJ1-1; TRBD1 matches at 8 bases. With V trimmed by 1 base and J by 0 bases, 5 bases remained unmatched. CDR3 length: 16 amino acids. Germline-derived CDR1 and CDR2 are SGHDT and YYEEEE. This CDR3 reads CASSLRTGTLNTEAFF. The CDR3, as DNA: TGTGCCAGCAGCTTGCGGACAGGGACCCTGAACACTGAAGCTTTCTTT.

The rearrangement joins TRBV25-1 to TRBJ1-4; D is perhaps TRBD1 (5 bases). CDR3 length: 14 amino acids. CDR1 and CDR2 (germline): MGHDK, SYGVNS. V lost 2 bases to trimming and J lost 8 bases, with 12 bases between them. CDR3 sequence reads: CASSERAGNEKLFF. For the CDR3, the DNA is TGTGCCAGCAGTGAAAGGGCAGGGAACGAAAAACTGTTTTTT. Full variable domain (missing parts from reference TRBV25-1 and TRBJ1-4): EADIYQTPRYLVIGTGKKITLECSQTMGHDKMYWYQQDPGMELHLIHYSYGVNSTEKGDLSSESTVSRIRTEHFPLTLESARPSHTSQYLCASSERAGNEKLFFGSGTQLSVL.

The chain carries TRBV6-5 and TRBJ2-1, with 13 bases identical to TRBD2. V lost 4 bases to trimming and J lost 7 bases; unmatched junction nucleotides: 4. From germline, CDR1 is MNHEY and CDR2 SVGAGI. The CDR3 consists of 15 residues. CDR3 sequence reads: CASSFGTSGMNEQFF. In nucleotides, the CDR3 is TGTGCCAGCAGTTTTGGGACTAGCGGGATGAATGAGCAGTTCTTC.

This clone was detected only once. The chain uses TRBV4-1 and TRBJ1-2, with a weak D call TRBD1 (5 bases). The CDR3 loop spans 15 amino acids. The germline V gene encodes CDR1 MGHRA and CDR2 YSYEKL. V was pared by 6 bases and J by 1 base, with 15 bases between. The CDR3 spells CASSQTGTINYGYTF. Here the CDR3 DNA reads TGCGCCAGCAGTCAGACCGGGACTATTAACTATGGCTACACCTTC.

The V call is TRBV6-1, the J call TRBJ1-3, with a tentative D call TRBD1 (6 bases). CDR3 length equals 14 residues. Germline V gives CDR1 MNHNS, CDR2 SASEGT. V was pared by 2 bases and J by 4 bases, with 9 bases between. CDR3 amino acids: CASSERTAGNTIYF. In nucleotides, the CDR3 is TGTGCCAGCAGTGAACGGACAGCCGGAAACACCATATATTTT.

The chain joins TRBV4-3 to TRBJ1-6; the D is unclear. The germline V gene encodes CDR1 LGHNA and CDR2 YSLEER. This CDR3 has 13 residues. Deletions cut 1 base from V and 10 bases from J, with 8 bases between. The CDR3 sequence is CASSQVLESPLHF. CDR3 coding DNA: TGCGCCAGCAGCCAAGTTTTAGAATCACCCCTCCACTTT.

The genes are TRBV5-1 and TRBJ1-6; 8 nucleotides line up with TRBD1. V trimming: 6 bases; J trimming: 8 bases; junction bases outside the gene matches: 4. Germline CDR1 reads SGHRS; CDR2 reads YFSETQ. CDR3 length: 13 amino acids. The chain's CDR3 is CASTMTGDSPLHF. CDR3 in DNA: TGCGCCAGCACTATGACAGGGGATTCACCCCTCCACTTT.

V and J are TRBV14 and TRBJ1-2; D ambiguous. The V end was cut by 6 bases, the J end by 2 bases, with 10 bases between. The CDR3 length is 13 residues. Germline CDR1 SGHDN, CDR2 FVKESK. The CDR3 region is CASSQTQNYGYTF. The CDR3 DNA reads TGTGCCAGCAGTCAGACACAAAACTATGGCTACACCTTC.

The chain links TRBV6-5 to TRBJ1-5; 8 bases are a match to TRBD1. Germline V lookup: CDR1 MNHEY, CDR2 SVGAGI. The trim removed 6 bases at V and 7 bases at J, leaving 5 bases unmatched. The CDR3 contains 13 residues. This CDR3 reads CASRQGGGQPQHF. The CDR3 region has the DNA TGTGCCAGCAGACAGGGGGGCGGACAGCCCCAGCATTTT.

The chain recombines TRBV30 with TRBJ2-1, with 13 bases lining up with TRBD2. J lost 6 bases, V lost 1 base, and 6 bases had no gene match. This CDR3 region has 16 residues. CDR1 is GTSNPN, CDR2 SVGIG, per germline (reference sequence). The CDR3 sequence is CAWSGTSGRAGNEQFF. The DNA for the CDR3 is TGTGCCTGGAGTGGAACTAGCGGGAGGGCTGGCAATGAGCAGTTCTTC.

The chain couples TRBV27 to TRBJ2-7; D gene unclear. This CDR3 spans 9 amino acids. CDR1 is MNHEY and CDR2 is SMNVEV in the germline V gene (reference sequence). The germline V and J ends were trimmed by 6 bases and 11 bases, with 8 bases remaining between them. CDR3 sequence: CASSRDEYF. In nucleotides, the CDR3 is TGTGCCAGCAGCCGAGATGAGTACTTC.

This chain uses TRBV28 with TRBJ1-5; D is perhaps TRBD1 (6 bases). The CDR3 has 16 amino acids. Germline V gene data show CDR1 as MDHEN and CDR2 as SYDVKM. V was shortened by 4 bases and J by 0 bases, with 13 bases between the two germline ends. CDR3 nucleotides: TGTGCCAGCAGTTGGAGACAGGCGGATAGCAATCAGCCCCAGCATTTT. It codes for CASSWRQADSNQPQHF.

The genes are TRBV7-2 and TRBJ2-2; D unclear. The CDR3 has 13 residues. Between the trimmed V and J ends, which lost 2 bases and 5 bases, there was a span of 6 bases. From germline, CDR1 is SGHTA and CDR2 FQGNSA. The CDR3 DNA is TGTGCCAGCAGCTTACTCCGGACCGGGGAGCTGTTTTTT. Translation gives CASSLLRTGELFF.

This clone was counted once. The rearrangement uses TRBV2 and TRBJ2-7; 7 bases map to TRBD2. CDR3 length: 15 amino acids. The V segment lost 0 bases and the J segment 4 bases; nucleotides outside the gene matches: 6. Germline V CDR1 and CDR2: SNHLY, FYNNEI. CDR3 nucleotide sequence: TGTGCCAGCAGTGAAGCCAGCGGGGTAATTTACGAGCAGTACTTC. This encodes CASSEASGVIYEQYF.

This chain uses TRBV5-1 with TRBJ2-5; 10 bases agree with TRBD1. V was clipped by 2 bases and J by 5 bases; unmatched bases: 6. The CDR3 has 15 residues. The germline V gene has CDR1 SGHRS and CDR2 YFSETQ. The CDR3 protein is CASSFGTGDWETQYF. CDR3 coding DNA: TGCGCCAGCAGCTTTGGGACAGGGGATTGGGAGACCCAGTACTTC.